This record concerns one T cell receptor beta chain sequence. This entry belongs to a study of blood T cell repertoires in COVID-19. Study-level background: The United States, Italy and Spain provided the acute and convalescent COVID-19 samples. Nucleic acid was either cDNA or gDNA, and it came from T cells, B-cell-depleted T cells, or PBMCs.

As processed by the authors: The assay estimated nucleated cells by amplifying reference gene primers. Profiling relied on immunoSEQ multiplex PCR, and the TCRdb table lists in-frame clones only, not all of them. V, J and clone size reflect that table, while D and trimming were determined from the DNA. The sample has fewer than 350,000 clones; roughly 90% are singletons. The V segment lost 1 base and the J segment 1 base; nucleotides outside the gene matches: 4. CDR1 and CDR2 from the germline V gene are LGHDT and YNNKEL (reference sequence). This CDR3 is 15 amino acids long. This clonotype originated in a man in his forties with acute or convalescent COVID-19. Sequencing was carried out using peripheral blood. The chain has TRBV3-1 (or the pseudogene TRBV3-2) and TRBJ2-7; 7 bases are shared with TRBD1. The CDR3 region has the DNA TGTGCCAGCAGCCAAGGAGACAGGGAGTCCTACGAGCAGTACTTC. Residues: CASSQGDRESYEQYF.